These T cell receptor beta chains were read from a single sample in a study of regulatory T cells in long-lasting Graves disease. Each CDR3 protein is one row after TCRdb ran MiXCR on the multiplex PCR reads. The sample consists of 650,000 to 700,000 distinct CDR3 sequences, approximately 29% of them appearing once. This sample comprised peripheral blood mononuclear cells (PBMCs), obtained when the disease was refractory, from a patient treated with antithyroid drugs. The receptors stem from a female donor with Graves disease. The CDR3 runs from the conserved cysteine through the conserved F or W. The order of the fields is J gene, D gene, V gene, clone size, CDR3 DNA, CDR3 protein. The D gene is left open where the match is weak. Size is stated for part of the rows, as once, few or many counts, or as a class when the clone is expanded.

j_gene: TRBJ2-2
d_gene: -
v_gene: TRBV6-1
abundance: -
CDR3nt: TGTGCCGGGTGGGGGGCCTTATTCACCGGGGAGCTGTTTTTT
CDR3aa: CAGWGALFTGELFF

j_gene: TRBJ1-1
d_gene: -
v_gene: TRBV6-1
abundance: few
CDR3nt: TGTGCCAGCAGCGATGGGCTTAACGGGCGGTTT
CDR3aa: CASSDGLNGRF

j_gene: TRBJ1-2
d_gene: -
v_gene: TRBV2
abundance: few
CDR3nt: TGTGCCAGCAGCCGGAGGAACCTCCCTAACTATGGCTACACCTTC
CDR3aa: CASSRRNLPNYGYTF

j_gene: TRBJ2-7
d_gene: TRBD2
v_gene: TRBV12-3/TRBV12-4
abundance: -
CDR3nt: TGTGCCAGTCTGTCTAGCGGGAGTATCCACGAGCAGTACTTC
CDR3aa: CASLSSGSIHEQYF

j_gene: TRBJ2-2
d_gene: -
v_gene: TRBV10-3
abundance: -
CDR3nt: TGTGCCATCTCTCTAGGGAGCGGGGACACGAACACCGGGGAGCTGTTTTTT
CDR3aa: CAISLGSGDTNTGELFF

j_gene: TRBJ1-5
d_gene: -
v_gene: TRBV6-2/TRBV6-3
abundance: few
CDR3nt: TGTGCCAGCAGTCCCTCGGTCGACAGCAATCAGCCCCAGCATTTT
CDR3aa: CASSPSVDSNQPQHF

j_gene: TRBJ1-1
d_gene: -
v_gene: TRBV29-1
abundance: -
CDR3nt: TGCAGCGTTGAAGATTTTCCCGACACACGCGCCGCTGAAGCTTTCTTT
CDR3aa: CSVEDFPDTRAAEAFF

j_gene: TRBJ1-1
d_gene: -
v_gene: TRBV20-1
abundance: -
CDR3nt: TGCAGTGCTAGAGAAAGATCCGCGACTGAAGCTTTCTTT
CDR3aa: CSARERSATEAFF

j_gene: TRBJ2-1
d_gene: TRBD2
v_gene: TRBV11-3
abundance: many
CDR3nt: TGTGCCAGCAGCTTAGGTAGCGGGATGGACCGTGAGCAGTTCTTC
CDR3aa: CASSLGSGMDREQFF

j_gene: TRBJ2-7
d_gene: -
v_gene: TRBV6-1
abundance: -
CDR3nt: TGTGCCAGCAGGAGCCATCATCACGAGCAGTACTTC
CDR3aa: CASRSHHHEQYF

j_gene: TRBJ1-5
d_gene: -
v_gene: TRBV6-1
abundance: many
CDR3nt: TGTGCCAGCAGTGAAGCTAGGGCCTATAGCAATCAGCCCCAGCATTTT
CDR3aa: CASSEARAYSNQPQHF

j_gene: TRBJ2-2
d_gene: TRBD2
v_gene: TRBV3-1
abundance: -
CDR3nt: TGTGCCAGCAGCCGGACTAGCGGGAGGTCCCCCGGGGAGCTGTTTTTT
CDR3aa: CASSRTSGRSPGELFF

j_gene: TRBJ1-5
d_gene: TRBD1
v_gene: TRBV10-2
abundance: -
CDR3nt: TGCGCCAGCAGGGGCGGGACAGGGGTGAGTCAGCCCCAGCATTTT
CDR3aa: CASRGGTGVSQPQHF

j_gene: TRBJ1-1
d_gene: -
v_gene: TRBV20-1
abundance: many
CDR3nt: TGCAGTGCTAGAAACATAGGGCGGGGATGGACTGAAGCTTTCTTT
CDR3aa: CSARNIGRGWTEAFF

j_gene: TRBJ1-2
d_gene: -
v_gene: TRBV28
abundance: -
CDR3nt: TGTGCCACCTCTCAGGGAGTTGGCTACACCTTC
CDR3aa: CATSQGVGYTF

j_gene: TRBJ2-3
d_gene: TRBD2
v_gene: TRBV20-1
abundance: -
CDR3nt: TGCAGTGCTCTCCTCCGGGAGGGCGGCACAGATACGCAGTATTTT
CDR3aa: CSALLREGGTDTQYF

j_gene: TRBJ1-1
d_gene: -
v_gene: TRBV30
abundance: -
CDR3nt: TGTGCCTTTCGGGGGGTAAACACTGAAGCTTTCTTT
CDR3aa: CAFRGVNTEAFF

j_gene: TRBJ2-2
d_gene: TRBD2
v_gene: TRBV11-2
abundance: -
CDR3nt: TGTGCCAGCAGCCACCCATTCGGGCTAGCGGTGAACACCGGGGAGCTGTTTTTT
CDR3aa: CASSHPFGLAVNTGELFF

j_gene: TRBJ2-7
d_gene: -
v_gene: TRBV11-2
abundance: -
CDR3nt: TGTGCCAGCAGCTTCGCGACGGAATACGAGCAGTACTTC
CDR3aa: CASSFATEYEQYF

j_gene: TRBJ1-4
d_gene: TRBD1
v_gene: TRBV19
abundance: few
CDR3nt: TGTGCCAGTAAAACAGGGGGCATGACTGAAAAACTGTTTTTT
CDR3aa: CASKTGGMTEKLFF

j_gene: TRBJ2-7
d_gene: TRBD1
v_gene: TRBV15
abundance: few
CDR3nt: TGTGCCACCAGCAGGCCGGGACAGGGATCCTACGAGCAGTACTTC
CDR3aa: CATSRPGQGSYEQYF

j_gene: TRBJ2-5
d_gene: TRBD2
v_gene: TRBV20-1
abundance: -
CDR3nt: TGCAGTGCTAGAACGGGAGGGGAAAGGGAGACCCAGTACTTC
CDR3aa: CSARTGGERETQYF

j_gene: TRBJ2-2
d_gene: TRBD1
v_gene: TRBV12-3/TRBV12-4
abundance: -
CDR3nt: TGTGCCAGCAGTTTAACTCACAGGGGCACCGGGGAGCTGTTTTTT
CDR3aa: CASSLTHRGTGELFF

j_gene: TRBJ1-1
d_gene: -
v_gene: TRBV12-3/TRBV12-4
abundance: -
CDR3nt: TGTGCCAGCAGGCCACGCTACTCTGAAGCTTTCTTT
CDR3aa: CASRPRYSEAFF

j_gene: TRBJ2-5
d_gene: TRBD2
v_gene: TRBV6-1
abundance: many
CDR3nt: TGTGCCAGCAGTGAGCGGGGGGGGGAGACCCAGTACTTC
CDR3aa: CASSERGGETQYF

j_gene: TRBJ2-7
d_gene: -
v_gene: TRBV6-1
abundance: -
CDR3nt: TGTGCCAGCACCTACAGGATCTACGAGCAGTACTTC
CDR3aa: CASTYRIYEQYF

j_gene: TRBJ1-1
d_gene: -
v_gene: TRBV11-2
abundance: few
CDR3nt: TGTGCCAGCAGCTTAGATCTGGGGGGCCGCACTGAAGCTTTCTTT
CDR3aa: CASSLDLGGRTEAFF

j_gene: TRBJ2-7
d_gene: -
v_gene: TRBV5-1
abundance: -
CDR3nt: TGCGCCAGCAGCCGATATCGACAGGAGTCCTACGAGCAGTACTTC
CDR3aa: CASSRYRQESYEQYF

j_gene: TRBJ1-2
d_gene: TRBD1
v_gene: TRBV29-1
abundance: -
CDR3nt: TGCAGCGTGACCGCCAGGGGGCGCGACTATGGCTACACCTTC
CDR3aa: CSVTARGRDYGYTF

j_gene: TRBJ2-7
d_gene: -
v_gene: TRBV3-1
abundance: -
CDR3nt: TGTGCCAGCAGCCAAGATGGGCTAGTCTACGAGCAGTACTTC
CDR3aa: CASSQDGLVYEQYF

j_gene: TRBJ2-5
d_gene: TRBD1
v_gene: TRBV6-1
abundance: many
CDR3nt: TGTGCCAGCAGCCTCGACAGGGGGGTCGGGGAGACCCAGTACTTC
CDR3aa: CASSLDRGVGETQYF

j_gene: TRBJ2-4
d_gene: TRBD1
v_gene: TRBV28
abundance: many
CDR3nt: TGTGCCAGCAGTCCAGACGACAGGGTATACATTCAGTACTTC
CDR3aa: CASSPDDRVYIQYF

j_gene: TRBJ2-5
d_gene: -
v_gene: TRBV5-1
abundance: -
CDR3nt: TGCGCCAGCAGCGTAAACACGGTCGGGGAGACCCAGTACTTC
CDR3aa: CASSVNTVGETQYF

j_gene: TRBJ1-2
d_gene: -
v_gene: TRBV19
abundance: -
CDR3nt: TGTGCCAGTAGTATTACCTCCGGGGTAATAACTCCCTCATTGAAGGATGGCTACACCTTC
CDR3aa: CASSITSGVITPSLKDGYTF

j_gene: TRBJ1-5
d_gene: -
v_gene: TRBV12-3/TRBV12-4
abundance: -
CDR3nt: TGTGCCAGCATCACGGATAGCAATCAGCCCCAGCATTTT
CDR3aa: CASITDSNQPQHF

j_gene: TRBJ1-1
d_gene: TRBD1
v_gene: TRBV30
abundance: -
CDR3nt: TGTGCCTGGATGGGACAGTTGAACACTGAAGCTTTCTTT
CDR3aa: CAWMGQLNTEAFF

j_gene: TRBJ1-4
d_gene: TRBD1
v_gene: TRBV28
abundance: many
CDR3nt: TGTGCCAGCAGTTTATCAGGGGGCGATGAAAAACTGTTTTTT
CDR3aa: CASSLSGGDEKLFF